This T cell receptor (beta chain) is from a study of T cell responses to AZD1222 COVID-19 vaccine. Method: immunoSEQ multiplex PCR; TCRdb's copy keeps in-frame clones and lacks some. The sample holds over 65,000 clones, roughly 90% seen once. The origin of this receptor is an adult in good health. The sequencing here drew on peripheral blood, taken on day 0 of AZD1222 vaccination.

This CDR3 reads CASKGLNTGELFF. The CDR3 DNA sequence: TGTGCCAGCAAAGGGCTTAACACCGGGGAGCTGTTTTTT. The rearrangement links TRBV11-2 to TRBJ2-2; D gene uncertain. The germline gives CDR1 SGHAT, CDR2 FQNNGV. V dropped 7 bases and J dropped 2 bases, with 8 bases sitting between them. The CDR3 has 13 amino acids. The full variable domain, rest sourced from reference TRBV11-2 and TRBJ2-2, is EAGVAQSPRYKIIEKRQSVAFWCNPISGHATLYWYQQILGQGPKLLIQFQNNGVVDDSQLPKDRFSAERLKGVDSTLKIQPAKLEDSAVYLCASKGLNTGELFFGEGSRLTVL.